This T cell receptor (beta chain) was recorded in a study of T cells in Graves' hyperthyroidism and ophthalmopathy. RNA transcripts gave rise to amplified TCR beta CDR3 regions. During a first-round RT-PCR of the TCR CDR3, the HTBI primer set was used. TCRdb used MiXCR to reprocess the multiplex PCR reads, holding one entry per CDR3 protein. The sample lists about 360,000 distinct CDR3 sequences, about 25% occurring once. Per germline, CDR1 MNHNS and CDR2 SASEGT. V was cut by 6 bases and J by 3 bases, with 11 bases left in between. This CDR3 spans 13 amino acids. The source of the PBMCs was 10 ml of fresh peripheral blood.

The chain joins TRBV6-1 to TRBJ2-5; weak D call: TRBD2 (6 bases). The source material was blood. The sequence derives from a man between 50 and 59 years old with Graves' hyperthyroidism. In DNA, the CDR3 is TGTGCCAGCAGCCCCTCGGGAGAAGAGACCCAGTACTTC. This translates into CASSPSGEETQYF.